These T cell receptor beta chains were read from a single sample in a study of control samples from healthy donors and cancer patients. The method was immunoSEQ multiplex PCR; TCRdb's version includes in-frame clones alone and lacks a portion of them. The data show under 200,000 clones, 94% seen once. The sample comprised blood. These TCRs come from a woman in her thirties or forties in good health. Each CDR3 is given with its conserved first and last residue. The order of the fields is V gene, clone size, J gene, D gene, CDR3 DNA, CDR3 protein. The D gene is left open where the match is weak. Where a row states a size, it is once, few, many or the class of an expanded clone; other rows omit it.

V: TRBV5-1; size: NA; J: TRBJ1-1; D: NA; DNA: TGCGCCAGCAGCTTGGCCGGGCCGACGAACACTGAAGCTTTCTTT; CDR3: CASSLAGPTNTEAFF
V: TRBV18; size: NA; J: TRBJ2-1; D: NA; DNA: TGTGCCAGCTCCCCGTCGGAAAACAATGAGCAGTTCTTC; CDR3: CASSPSENNEQFF
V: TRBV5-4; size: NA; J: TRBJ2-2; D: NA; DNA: TGTGCCAGCAGCCAGGACATTTTAACCACCGGGGAGCTGTTTTTT; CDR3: CASSQDILTTGELFF
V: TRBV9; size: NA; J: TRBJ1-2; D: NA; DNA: TGTGCCAGCAGCGTCCAGGGCCTCTATGGCTACACCTTC; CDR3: CASSVQGLYGYTF
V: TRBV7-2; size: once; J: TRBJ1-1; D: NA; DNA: TGTGCCAGCAGCTCGGCCGGGACGGTGAACACTGAAGCTTTCTTT; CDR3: CASSSAGTVNTEAFF
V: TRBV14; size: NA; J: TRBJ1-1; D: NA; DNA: TGTGCCAGCAGCCAGGTGAGGGACACTGAAGCTTTCTTT; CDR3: CASSQVRDTEAFF
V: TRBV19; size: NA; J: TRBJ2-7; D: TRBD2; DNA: TGTGCCAGTAGTATGCGACTAGCGGGGGCCTACGAGCAGTACTTC; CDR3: CASSMRLAGAYEQYF
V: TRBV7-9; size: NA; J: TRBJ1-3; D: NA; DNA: TGTGCCAGCAGGGCAGGGGTATCGGGAAACACCATATATTTT; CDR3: CASRAGVSGNTIYF
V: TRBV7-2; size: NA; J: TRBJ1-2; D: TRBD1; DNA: TGTGCCAGCAGCTTACAGCCCGCTCAGGGGGATGGCTACACCTTC; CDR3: CASSLQPAQGDGYTF
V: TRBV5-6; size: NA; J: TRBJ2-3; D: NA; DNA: TGTGCCAGCAGCTTGGGAGGGGTGGATACGCAGTATTTT; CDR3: CASSLGGVDTQYF
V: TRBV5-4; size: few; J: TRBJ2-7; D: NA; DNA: TGTGCCAGCAGCCAGGACGTGGGCCACTACGAGCAGTACTTC; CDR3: CASSQDVGHYEQYF
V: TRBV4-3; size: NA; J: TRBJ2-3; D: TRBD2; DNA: TGCGCCAGCAGCCAAGATCCAGCGGGAGGGCCCCTTGATACGCAGTATTTT; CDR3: CASSQDPAGGPLDTQYF
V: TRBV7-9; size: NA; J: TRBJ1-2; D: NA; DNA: TGTGCCAGCAGTTCTACCAGCTACACCTTC; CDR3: CASSSTSYTF
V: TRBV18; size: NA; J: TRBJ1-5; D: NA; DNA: TGTGCCAGCTCTCCCACTCACGGTTCTCAGCCCCAGCATTTT; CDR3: CASSPTHGSQPQHF
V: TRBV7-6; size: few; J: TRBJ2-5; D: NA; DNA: TGTGCCAGCAGCTTACCAGACCGTGGTTGGACCCAGTACTTC; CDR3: CASSLPDRGWTQYF
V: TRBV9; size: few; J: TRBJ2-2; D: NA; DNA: TGTGCCAGCACCAGGAACACCGGGGAGCTGTTTTTT; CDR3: CASTRNTGELFF
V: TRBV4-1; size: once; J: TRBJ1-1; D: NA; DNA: TGCGCCAGCAGCCCTACAGGGAACACTGAAGCTTTCTTT; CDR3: CASSPTGNTEAFF
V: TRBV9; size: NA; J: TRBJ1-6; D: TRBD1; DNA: TGTGCCAGCAGCGCCGGGACAGGGATGAGCTCCTATAATTCACCCCTCCACTTT; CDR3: CASSAGTGMSSYNSPLHF
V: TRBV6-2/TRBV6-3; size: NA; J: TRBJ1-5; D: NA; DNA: TGTGCCAGCAGCTGGAGCGGGGGAAGCAATCAGCCCCAGCATTTT; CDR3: CASSWSGGSNQPQHF
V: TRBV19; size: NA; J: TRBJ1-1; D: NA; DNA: TGTGCCAGTAGTATTTGGGGGGGAGGCACTGAAGCTTTCTTT; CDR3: CASSIWGGGTEAFF
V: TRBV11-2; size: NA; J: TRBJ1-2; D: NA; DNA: TGTGCCAGCAGCCCAGGGAGAGCTAACTATGGCTACACCTTC; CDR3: CASSPGRANYGYTF
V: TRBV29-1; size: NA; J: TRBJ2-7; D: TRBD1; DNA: TGCAGCGTCCGGACAGGGGGGCAAACCTACGAGCAGTACTTC; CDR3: CSVRTGGQTYEQYF
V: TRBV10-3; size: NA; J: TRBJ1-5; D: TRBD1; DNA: TGTGCCATCAGTGTACAGGGGGCGCGAGGCAATCAGCCCCAGCATTTT; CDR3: CAISVQGARGNQPQHF
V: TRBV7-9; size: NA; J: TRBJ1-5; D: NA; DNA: TGTGCCAGCAGCCGAAGGGGGGGGCTCGATCAGCCCCAGCATTTT; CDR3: CASSRRGGLDQPQHF
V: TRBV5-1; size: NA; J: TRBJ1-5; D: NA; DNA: TGCGCCAGCAGCTTGGGGTTCCCTCGGGGCAATCAGCCCCAGCATTTT; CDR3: CASSLGFPRGNQPQHF
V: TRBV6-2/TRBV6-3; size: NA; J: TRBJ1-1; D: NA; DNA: TGTGCCAGCAGTTACGACAGGCGGCGAGGCACTGAAGCTTTCTTT; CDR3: CASSYDRRRGTEAFF